A single T cell receptor (beta chain) is shown here with its context. V was clipped by 3 bases and J by 5 bases, with 18 bases between them. CDR1 MNHEY and CDR2 SMNVEV come from the germline V gene (reference sequence). The CDR3 covers 16 residues. This sample is drawn from a study of blood T cell repertoires in COVID-19. This table comes from immunoSEQ multiplex PCR, and its TCRdb copy is limited to in-frame clones, with some not included. The sample lists roughly 200,000 clones, around four fifths occurring once. The V and J genes are TRBV27 and TRBJ2-3, with a possible D match to TRBD1 (6 bases). The receptor was isolated from a woman between 45 and 65 years old who had been exposed to COVID-19. The material sequenced was PBMCs or T cells enriched from blood (not recorded which). The CDR3 reads CASSFLGQSYRDTQYF. Here the CDR3 DNA reads TGTGCCAGCAGTTTCCTAGGACAGTCTTATCGAGATACGCAGTATTTT.